These 10 T cell receptor beta chains came from one sample sequenced in a study of identifying expanded T cells in peripheral blood. Some clones are missing from TCRdb's copy, which holds only in-frame ones; the method was immunoSEQ multiplex PCR. The data show about 78,000 clones, with roughly 86% seen just once and 15% to 20% held by the top ten. Sequenced input: blood. These receptors were collected from a person aged 18 to 75 in good health.

The rearrangement links TRBV4-3 to TRBJ1-5, with no clear D. This CDR3 region has 15 residues. The V end was cut by 0 bases, the J end by 4 bases, with 10 bases between. Germline lookup yields CDR1 LGHNA and CDR2 YSLEER. CDR3 nucleotides: TGCGCCAGCAGCCAAGATCACGACATAAATCAGCCCCAGCATTTT. It codes for CASSQDHDINQPQHF.

The chain carries TRBV28 and TRBJ2-7; 8 bases are shared with TRBD1. CDR3 size: 16 residues. The germline gives CDR1 MDHEN, CDR2 SYDVKM. J was trimmed by 3 bases and V by 6 bases; bases with no gene match: 13. CDR3 in DNA: TGTGCCAGCAGCACCAAGGGACAGGCCAAATACTACGAGCAGTACTTC. Translated, it gives CASSTKGQAKYYEQYF.

The CDR3 region has the DNA TGTGCCAGCAGCCATCCCAGCGGGAGGGCCAGCACCGGGGAGCTGTTTTTT. This gives the protein CASSHPSGRASTGELFF. The chain couples TRBV7-6 to TRBJ2-2, with 10 bases identical to TRBD2. J lost 4 bases, V lost 5 bases, and 10 bases had no gene match. CDR3 length: 17 residues. CDR1 SGHVS and CDR2 FNYEAQ come from the germline V gene.

This clone was counted a few times. The chain has TRBV7-9 and TRBJ2-7; the match to TRBD2 covers 10 bases. Germline lookup yields CDR1 SEHNR and CDR2 FQNEAQ (reference sequence). The CDR3 is 14 residues long. V lost 5 bases, J lost 6 bases, and 7 bases stayed unmatched. The CDR3 protein is CASSEGLARVEQYF. The CDR3 DNA is TGTGCCAGCAGCGAGGGACTAGCGCGGGTCGAGCAGTACTTC.

This clone was seen only once. The chain recombines TRBV4-3 with TRBJ2-7; 10 bases line up with TRBD2. Trimming at V came to 1 base and at J to 4 bases, leaving 7 bases not matched to a gene. The V gene's germline CDR1 is LGHNA and CDR2 YSLEER. CDR3 length: 16 amino acids. The CDR3 loop is CASSQGLAGVGYEQYF. The CDR3, as DNA: TGCGCCAGCAGCCAAGGGCTAGCGGGAGTGGGTTACGAGCAGTACTTC.

The rearrangement uses TRBV11-3 and TRBJ1-1; D is unresolved. This CDR3 contains 13 residues. CDR1 and CDR2 (germline): SGHNT, YENEEA. V was pared by 3 bases and J by 1 base, with 6 bases between. CDR3 loop: CASSFDENTEAFF. CDR3 sequence (DNA): TGTGCCAGCAGCTTTGATGAGAACACTGAAGCTTTCTTT.

The V gene is TRBV9, the J gene TRBJ2-5, with 7 bases aligning to TRBD2. From germline, CDR1 is SGDLS and CDR2 YYNGEE. The CDR3 covers 15 residues. Trimming cost V 0 bases and J 5 bases; bases outside gene matches: 7. DNA for the CDR3: TGTGCCAGCAGCGTAGTGGGGAGGGGAGGGGAGACCCAGTACTTC. It is translated as CASSVVGRGGETQYF.

This clone was found once. The chain couples TRBV7-3 to TRBJ2-2; the D call may be TRBD1 or TRBD2 (5 bases each). There are 15 residues in the CDR3. V shed 3 bases and J shed 8 bases, with 16 bases lying between them. CDR1 SGHTA and CDR2 FQGTGA come from the germline V gene. DNA for the CDR3: TGTGCCAGCAGCTTGGGACCCCTTAGTGGGGGGGAGCTGTTTTTT. Protein sequence: CASSLGPLSGGELFF.

The rearrangement links TRBV30 to TRBJ1-3; D gene uncertain. Germline CDR1 is GTSNPN and CDR2 is SVGIG (reference sequence). The V end was cut by 0 bases, the J end by 2 bases, with 5 bases between. There are 13 residues in the CDR3. The CDR3 DNA reads TGTGCCTGGAGTGTAATCCCTGGAAACACCATATATTTT. This translates into CAWSVIPGNTIYF.

About this clone itself: The sample has other DNA sequences that encode this CDR3 too. The gene calls are TRBV2 and TRBJ2-7; the match to TRBD1 covers 8 bases. The germline V gene encodes CDR1 SNHLY and CDR2 FYNNEI. The CDR3 spans 13 residues. Germline trimming cut 5 bases from V and 5 bases from J; bases unmatched to any gene: 5. The CDR3 here is CASSRQGLNEQYF. The CDR3, as DNA: TGTGCCAGCAGTCGACAGGGGTTGAACGAGCAGTACTTC.